At least ten counts were recorded for the clone carrying this T cell receptor (beta chain). Per the germline V gene, CDR1 is SGHDT and CDR2 is YYEEEE. This CDR3 has 13 amino acids. V lost 4 bases and J lost 2, with 7 bases in between. Amplification of TCR alpha and beta CDR3 regions from RNA used iRepertoire nested multiplex PCR. Tissue mRNA or PBMC total RNA, roughly 90-400 ng, went into one-step reverse transcription and amplification. TCRdb re-called the multiplex PCR reads through MiXCR, storing one row per CDR3 protein. The data contain about 99,000 distinct CDR3 sequences, around 30% of them singletons. This entry belongs to a study of glioma-infiltrating T cells.

The gene calls are TRBV5-6 and TRBJ1-5, with D perhaps matching TRBD1 (5 bases). The source material was glioma tissue, nonneoplastic brain tissue, or PBMCs (not recorded which). This receptor was identified in a human donor with low-grade glioma or glioblastoma, undergoing nonglioma brain surgery, or in good health (not recorded which). The CDR3 spells CASSRGRNQPQHF. CDR3 coding DNA: TGTGCCAGCAGCAGGGGACGCAATCAGCCCCAGCATTTT.